This TCR beta chain emerged from a study of molecular identifiers for immune sequencing clone quantification. At least ten counts were recorded for this clonotype. Its antigen remains unknown. Sorting was used to obtain naive CD8 T cells (CD8+CD4-CCR7+CD45RA+). Study-wide results and limits: Spiked Jurkat TCR RNA equivalent to one cell reportedly surfaced among some 1 million naive cells. Clonotypes topping 20 RNA copies carried over 97% of effector molecules but under 1% of naive ones.

Bulk TCR library preparation followed previously described methods with listed TCR primers. One entry per CDR3 protein, called by TCRdb with MiXCR from the PCR reads. The top ten hold roughly 0.77% of the sample, which has about half a million distinct CDR3 sequences, about 26% seen once. V lost 0 bases and J lost 0, with 6 bases in between. Germline-derived CDR1 and CDR2 are MNHEY and SMNVEV (reference sequence). This CDR3 comprises 14 residues. Sequencing used naive CD8+ T cells from blood, with Jurkat cell RNA spiked in. Stated subset: FACS-sorted CD8+CD4-CCR7+CD45RA+ naive T cells. This chain joins TRBV27 and TRBJ2-7; D gene uncertain. The clonotype comes from a human donor in good health. Some libraries in this study had Jurkat cell RNA spiked in. The DNA of the CDR3 is TGTGCCAGCAGTTTATCAGGGCCCTCCTACGAGCAGTACTTC. Amino acids: CASSLSGPSYEQYF.